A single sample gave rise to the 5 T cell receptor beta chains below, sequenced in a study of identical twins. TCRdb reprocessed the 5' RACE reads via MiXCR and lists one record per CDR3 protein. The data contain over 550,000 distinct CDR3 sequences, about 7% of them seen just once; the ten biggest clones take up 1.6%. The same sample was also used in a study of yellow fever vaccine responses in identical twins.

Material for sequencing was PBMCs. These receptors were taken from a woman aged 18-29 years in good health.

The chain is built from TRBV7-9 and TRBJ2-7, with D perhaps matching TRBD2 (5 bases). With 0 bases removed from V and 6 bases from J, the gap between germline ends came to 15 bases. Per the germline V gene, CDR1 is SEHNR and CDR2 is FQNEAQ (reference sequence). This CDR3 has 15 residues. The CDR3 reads CASSLAGSRVGEQYF. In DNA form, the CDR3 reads TGTGCCAGCAGCTTAGCGGGCTCGCGGGTGGGCGAGCAGTACTTC.

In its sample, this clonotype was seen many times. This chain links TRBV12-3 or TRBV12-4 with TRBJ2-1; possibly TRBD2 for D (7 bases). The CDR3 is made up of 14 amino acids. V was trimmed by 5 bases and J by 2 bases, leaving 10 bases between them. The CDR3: CASSIGGPYNEQFF. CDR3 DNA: TGTGCCAGCAGTATCGGGGGGCCCTACAATGAGCAGTTCTTC.

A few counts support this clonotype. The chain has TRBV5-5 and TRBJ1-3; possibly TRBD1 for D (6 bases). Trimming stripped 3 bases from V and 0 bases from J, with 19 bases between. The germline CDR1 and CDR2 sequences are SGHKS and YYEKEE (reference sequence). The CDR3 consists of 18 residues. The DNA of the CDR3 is TGTGCCAGCAGCTCGTTCTATGGGGGCGGATCCTCTGGAAACACCATATATTTT. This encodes CASSSFYGGGSSGNTIYF.

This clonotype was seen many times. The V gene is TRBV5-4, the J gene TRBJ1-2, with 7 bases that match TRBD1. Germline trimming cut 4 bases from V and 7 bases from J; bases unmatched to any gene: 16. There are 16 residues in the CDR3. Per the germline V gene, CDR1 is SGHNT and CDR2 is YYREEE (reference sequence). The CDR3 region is CASSPGTEPHPAGYTF. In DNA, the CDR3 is TGTGCCAGCAGCCCCGGGACAGAACCCCACCCGGCTGGCTACACCTTC.

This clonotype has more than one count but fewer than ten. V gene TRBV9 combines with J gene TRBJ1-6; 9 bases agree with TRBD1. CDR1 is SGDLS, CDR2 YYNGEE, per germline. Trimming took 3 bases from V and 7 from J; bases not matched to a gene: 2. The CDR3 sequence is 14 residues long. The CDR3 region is CASSDGTGNSPLHF. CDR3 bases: TGTGCCAGCAGCGACGGGACAGGGAATTCACCCCTCCACTTT.